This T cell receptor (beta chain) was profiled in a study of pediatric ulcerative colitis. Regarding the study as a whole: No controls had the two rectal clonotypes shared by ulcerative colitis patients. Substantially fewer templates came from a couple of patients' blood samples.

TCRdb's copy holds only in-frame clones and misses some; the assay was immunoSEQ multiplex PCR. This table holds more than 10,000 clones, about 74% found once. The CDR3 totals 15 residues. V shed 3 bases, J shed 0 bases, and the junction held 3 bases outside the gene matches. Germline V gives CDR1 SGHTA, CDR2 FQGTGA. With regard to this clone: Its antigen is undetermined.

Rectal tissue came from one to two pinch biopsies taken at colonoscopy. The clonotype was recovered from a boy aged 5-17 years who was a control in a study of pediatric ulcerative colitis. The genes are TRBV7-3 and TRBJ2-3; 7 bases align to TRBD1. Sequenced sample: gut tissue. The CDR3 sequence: CASSFGQASTDTQYF. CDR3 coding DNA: TGTGCCAGCAGCTTTGGACAGGCTAGCACAGATACGCAGTATTTT.